Listed below are T cell receptor beta chains from one sample, sequenced in a study of T cells after yellow fever vaccination. One entry per CDR3 protein results from TCRdb running MiXCR on the 5' RACE reads. The sample comprises tens of thousands of distinct CDR3 sequences, 5.2% of which are singletons, and about 20% rests with the top ten. This specimen consisted of PBMCs, either bulk or a sorted T-cell subset (CD4+, CD8+, memory, or dextramer-sorted; not recorded which), obtained around 45 days after the first yellow fever vaccination. The receptors derive from a man in his late teens or twenties who received the YFV17D yellow fever vaccine. Each CDR3 is given with its conserved first and last residue. Each record gives: clone size, V gene, CDR3 length, D gene, J gene, CDR3 protein, CDR3 DNA. The D gene is left open where the match is weak. Clone size is stated in some rows and not others, as once, few, many or a class when expanded.

>many|TRBV12-3/TRBV12-4|13|.|TRBJ2-1
CASSLGAGDEQFF
TGTGCCAGCAGTTTAGGGGCGGGCGATGAGCAGTTCTTC
>medium-sized|TRBV4-2|16|TRBD2|TRBJ2-3
CASSQDRAGGTDTQYF
TGTGCCAGCAGCCAAGATCGAGCGGGGGGCACAGATACGCAGTATTTT
>.|TRBV20-1|15|.|TRBJ2-2
CSAKKGGESPGELFF
TGCAGTGCGAAAAAGGGCGGGGAGTCCCCCGGGGAGCTGTTTTTT
>many|TRBV29-1|16|TRBD1|TRBJ1-2
CSVGGARGRPNYGYTF
TGCAGCGTTGGAGGGGCCAGGGGGAGACCTAACTATGGCTACACCTTC
>many|TRBV7-2|16|TRBD1|TRBJ1-5
CASSWTGGRSNQPQHF
TGTGCCAGCAGCTGGACAGGGGGCAGGAGCAATCAGCCCCAGCATTTT
>many|TRBV6-1|14|.|TRBJ2-2
CASSEGAETGELFF
TGTGCCAGCAGTGAAGGGGCAGAAACCGGGGAGCTGTTTTTT
>many|TRBV6-5|13|TRBD1|TRBJ1-2
CASSLTGNYGYTF
TGTGCCAGCAGCCTGACAGGGAACTATGGCTACACCTTC
>many|TRBV5-1|14|.|TRBJ1-1
CASRAGHQNTEAFF
TGCGCCAGCAGGGCGGGACACCAGAACACTGAAGCTTTCTTT
>many|TRBV19|16|.|TRBJ2-7
CASSIGGARQTYEQYF
TGTGCCAGTAGTATTGGGGGTGCCCGACAAACCTACGAGCAGTACTTC
>many|TRBV18|17|TRBD2|TRBJ2-1
CASSPRPSGGVYNEQFF
TGTGCCAGCTCACCACGCCCTAGCGGGGGAGTTTACAATGAGCAGTTCTTC
>many|TRBV5-1|16|.|TRBJ2-2
CASSFPDFFGTGELFF
TGCGCCAGCAGCTTCCCCGACTTTTTTGGAACCGGGGAGCTGTTTTTT
>many|TRBV14|14|.|TRBJ1-6
CASSQEGARSPLHF
TGTGCCAGCAGCCAAGAAGGGGCAAGATCACCCCTCCACTTT
>many|TRBV2|14|.|TRBJ1-5
CASSDVGGDQPQHF
TGTGCCAGCAGTGATGTCGGGGGAGATCAGCCCCAGCATTTT
>many|TRBV6-4|15|TRBD2|TRBJ2-3
CASSDGAGGQDTQYF
TGTGCCAGCAGTGACGGTGCGGGGGGGCAAGATACGCAGTATTTT
>many|TRBV5-6|15|TRBD2|TRBJ2-7
CASSFLTRGEYEQYF
TGTGCCAGCAGCTTTCTCACCCGGGGGGAGTACGAGCAGTACTTC
>many|TRBV5-1|14|TRBD1|TRBJ1-2
CASSRDRGTYGYTF
TGCGCCAGCAGCCGGGACAGGGGAACTTATGGCTACACCTTC
>few|TRBV18|17|.|TRBJ1-3
CASSRTLWVMAGNTIYF
TGTGCCAGCTCACGAACCCTCTGGGTGATGGCTGGAAACACCATATATTTT
>many|TRBV5-1|14|.|TRBJ1-4
CASSSEGMGEKLFF
TGCGCCAGCAGCTCCGAAGGGATGGGTGAAAAACTGTTTTTT
>few|TRBV6-1|14|.|TRBJ2-7
CASSPRDGSYEQYF
TGTGCCAGCAGCCCCCGGGACGGATCCTACGAGCAGTACTTC
>few|TRBV3-1|14|TRBD1|TRBJ2-7
CASRPDRAAYEQYF
TGTGCCAGCAGACCTGACAGGGCAGCCTACGAGCAGTACTTC
>many|TRBV20-1|15|TRBD2|TRBJ2-1
CSVRTSPSSYNEQFF
TGCAGTGTCAGGACTAGCCCGAGCTCCTACAATGAGCAGTTCTTC
>many|TRBV7-9|16|.|TRBJ1-1
CASSPLSGSMNTEAFF
TGTGCCAGCAGTCCCCTTTCGGGAAGTATGAACACTGAAGCTTTCTTT
>many|TRBV5-1|13|.|TRBJ2-1
CASSPKPQAEQFF
TGCGCCAGCAGCCCTAAACCTCAAGCAGAGCAGTTCTTC
>many|TRBV6-5|16|TRBD2|TRBJ2-3
CASSRTLAGGADTQYF
TGTGCCAGCAGCCGGACCCTAGCGGGGGGCGCAGATACGCAGTATTTT
>many|TRBV4-3|13|.|TRBJ2-3
CASSQEEGSRRYF
TGCGCCAGCAGCCAAGAGGAAGGGTCCCGGCGTTATTTT
>many|TRBV12-3/TRBV12-4|13|.|TRBJ1-1
CASSLTQNTEAFF
TGTGCCAGCAGTTTGACTCAGAACACTGAAGCTTTCTTT
>many|TRBV20-1|17|TRBD2|TRBJ2-5
CSARDLGLAGDQETQYF
TGCAGTGCTAGAGATCTCGGGCTAGCGGGAGACCAAGAGACCCAGTACTTC
>many|TRBV10-3|16|TRBD1|TRBJ1-1
CAISIQGAMWNTEAFF
TGTGCCATCAGTATACAGGGGGCTATGTGGAACACTGAAGCTTTCTTT
>many|TRBV20-1|14|TRBD1|TRBJ1-1
CSARIPGGNTEAFF
TGCAGTGCTAGGATCCCAGGGGGGAACACTGAAGCTTTCTTT